This T cell receptor beta chain was captured in a study of cytomegalovirus exposure and HLA in healthy donors. Details on this clone: Its specificity is not known.

This CDR3 comprises 15 residues. V lost 0 bases and J lost 5, with 13 bases in between. Looked up from germline, CDR1 is LGHNA and CDR2 is YNFKEQ. Study observations and caveats: A list of 150 to 200 TCR beta chains associated with cytomegalovirus was given.

PCR amplification relied on 60 Vbeta primers (plus 13 Jbeta primers). The repertoire was sequenced with immunoSEQ multiplex PCR; TCRdb's copy has only in-frame clones and lacks some. Of about 140,000 clones in the sample, more than 70% were seen once. The TCR sequence derives from a man aged 40-49 years in good health and CMV-seronegative. The rearrangement joins TRBV4-2 to TRBJ2-5, with D possibly matching TRBD2 (6 bases). Sequencing was carried out using PBMCs. The CDR3 nucleotides read TGTGCCAGCAGCCAAGATCTGCGGGGTTTGGAGACCCAGTACTTC. It codes for CASSQDLRGLETQYF.